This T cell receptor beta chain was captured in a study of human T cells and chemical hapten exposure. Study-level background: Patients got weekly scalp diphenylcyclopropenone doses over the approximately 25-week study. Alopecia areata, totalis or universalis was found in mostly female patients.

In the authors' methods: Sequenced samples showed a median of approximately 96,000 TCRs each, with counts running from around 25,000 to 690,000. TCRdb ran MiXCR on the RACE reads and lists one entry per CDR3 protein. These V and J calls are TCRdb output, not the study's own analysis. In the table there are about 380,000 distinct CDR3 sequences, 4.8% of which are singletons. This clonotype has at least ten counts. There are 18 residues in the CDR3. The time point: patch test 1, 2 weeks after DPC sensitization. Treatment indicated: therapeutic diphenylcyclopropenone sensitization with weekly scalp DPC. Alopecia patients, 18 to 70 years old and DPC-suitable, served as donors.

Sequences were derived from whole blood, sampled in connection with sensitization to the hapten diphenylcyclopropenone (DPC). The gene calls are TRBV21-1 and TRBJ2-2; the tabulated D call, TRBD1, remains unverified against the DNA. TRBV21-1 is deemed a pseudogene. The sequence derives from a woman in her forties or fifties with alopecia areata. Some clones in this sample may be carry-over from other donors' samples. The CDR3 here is CASSKCPGRERVTGELFF. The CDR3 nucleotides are TGTGCCAGCAGCAAATGCCCCGGACGGGAGAGGGTCACCGGGGAGCTGTTTTTT.